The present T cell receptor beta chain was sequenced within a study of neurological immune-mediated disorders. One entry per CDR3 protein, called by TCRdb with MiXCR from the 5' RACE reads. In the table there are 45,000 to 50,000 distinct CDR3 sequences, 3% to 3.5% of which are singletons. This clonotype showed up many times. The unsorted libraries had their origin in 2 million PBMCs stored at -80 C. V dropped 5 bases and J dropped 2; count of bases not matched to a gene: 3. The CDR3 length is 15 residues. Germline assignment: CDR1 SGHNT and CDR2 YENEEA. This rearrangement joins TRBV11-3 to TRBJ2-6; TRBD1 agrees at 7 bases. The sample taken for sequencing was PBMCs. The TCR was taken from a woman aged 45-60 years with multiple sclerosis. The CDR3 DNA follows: TGTGCCAGCAGCACCACAGGGGCTGGGGCCAACGTCCTGACTTTC. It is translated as CASSTTGAGANVLTF.